The 17 T cell receptor beta chains below come from one sample, sequenced in a study of PD-1 blockade in mismatch repair-deficient tumors. TCRdb's table, derived via immunoSEQ multiplex PCR, lists solely in-frame clones and lacks some. This sample carries about 16,000 clones, almost 85% of them seen once, and the ten largest clones take 15% to 20%. The specimen comprised PBMCs, sampled before pembrolizumab treatment. The receptors stem from an adult with mismatch repair-deficient cancer.

Of note for this clone: Its ends do not fully match the called genes, so a read error is possible. The gene calls are TRBV20-1 and TRBJ2-5, with 7 bases fitting TRBD1. This CDR3 is 11 amino acids long. CDR1 DFQATT and CDR2 SNEGSKA come from the germline V gene (reference sequence). Here the CDR3 reads CSARGGGQLNF. The CDR3, as DNA: TGCAGTGCTAGAGGAGGGGGACAGCTCAACTTC.

The chain couples TRBV7-9 to TRBJ2-7, with TRBD1 matching 7 bases. V was pared by 5 bases and J by 5 bases, with 12 bases of the junction left unmatched. The CDR3 is 15 amino acids. Germline V lookup: CDR1 SEHNR, CDR2 FQNEAQ (reference sequence). CDR3 sequence (DNA): TGTGCCAGCAGCCACCTGGACAGGCCGAGGGACGAGCAGTACTTC. It translates to CASSHLDRPRDEQYF.

This chain connects TRBV30 to TRBJ2-6; D remains ambiguous. The V end lost 1 base, the J end lost 0 bases, and 7 bases lay between the germline ends. This CDR3 has 15 amino acids. The germline gives CDR1 GTSNPN, CDR2 SVGIG (reference sequence). This CDR3 reads CAWSDHSSGANVLTF. The DNA of the CDR3 is TGTGCCTGGAGTGATCATAGCTCTGGGGCCAACGTCCTGACTTTC.

The V gene is TRBV7-2, the J gene TRBJ2-3; D not resolved. This CDR3 has 17 amino acids. Germline CDR1 is SGHTA and CDR2 is FQGNSA. V was clipped by 6 bases and J by 4 bases, with 23 bases between them. The DNA of the CDR3 is TGTGCCAGCAGTCGATGGGTTCGGGCGGCGGTCTCAGATACGCAGTATTTT. Its protein product is CASSRWVRAAVSDTQYF.

This clone was seen a handful of times. The rearrangement joins TRBV11-2 to TRBJ2-1, with TRBD1 as a possible D gene (6 bases). The germline CDR1 and CDR2 sequences are SGHAT and FQNNGV. Trimming removed 0 bases at V and 4 bases at J, with 10 bases between. There are 15 residues in the CDR3. In DNA form, the CDR3 reads TGTGCCAGCAGCTTAGACCCCGGACAGTACAATGAGCAGTTCTTC. This codes for CASSLDPGQYNEQFF.

The V call is TRBV4-2, the J call TRBJ1-5; D possibly corresponds to TRBD1 (5 bases). CDR3 length equals 14 residues. In germline, CDR1 is LGHNA, CDR2 YNFKEQ. V was shortened by 0 bases and J by 7 bases, with 10 bases between the two germline ends. CDR3 sequence (DNA): TGTGCCAGCAGCCAAGATTCTGGGGGGCAGCCCCAGCATTTT. Its protein is CASSQDSGGQPQHF.

J is TRBJ2-2 and V is TRBV5-1; a possible D gene is TRBD1 (6 bases). CDR3 length: 14 amino acids. Germline V gives CDR1 SGHRS, CDR2 YFSETQ. Deletions cut 3 bases from V and 8 bases from J, with 14 bases between. Here the CDR3 DNA reads TGCGCCAGCAGCTGGGGAGACGGGACAGGGGAGCTGTTTTTT. Protein product: CASSWGDGTGELFF. Filled out from reference TRBV5-1 and TRBJ2-2, the complete variable domain reads KAGVTQTPRYLIKTRGQQVTLSCSPISGHRSVSWYQQTPGQGLQFLFEYFSETQRNKGNFPGRFSGRQFSNSRSEMNVSTLELGDSALYLCASSWGDGTGELFFGEGSRLTVL.

The CDR3 region is CASSGTATDTQYF. The CDR3 DNA reads as TGTGCCAGCTCGGGAACTGCCACAGATACGCAGTATTTT. The chain links TRBV25-1 to TRBJ2-3, with D possibly being TRBD2 (5 bases). This CDR3 has 13 residues. V was cut by 8 bases and J by 2 bases, with 11 bases left in between. Germline CDR1 and CDR2: MGHDK and SYGVNS. Full variable domain (missing parts from reference TRBV25-1 and TRBJ2-3): EADIYQTPRYLVIGTGKKITLECSQTMGHDKMYWYQQDPGMELHLIHYSYGVNSTEKGDLSSESTVSRIRTEHFPLTLESARPSHTSQYLCASSGTATDTQYFGPGTRLTVL.

The chain carries TRBV5-4 and TRBJ2-3; 9 bases are a match to TRBD2. Germline trimming cut 9 bases from V and 4 bases from J; bases unmatched to any gene: 12. CDR1 is SGHNT and CDR2 is YYREEE in the germline V gene (reference sequence). This CDR3 region has 15 residues. DNA for the CDR3: TGTGCCATTGCGCCCAGCGGGAGGAACGCAGATACGCAGTATTTT. It codes for CAIAPSGRNADTQYF.

The chain combines TRBV14 with TRBJ2-1; D not certain. V gave up 1 base and J gave up 1 base, with 5 bases separating them. The CDR3 is 14 residues long. CDR1 and CDR2 from the germline V gene are SGHDN and FVKESK. This chain's CDR3 is CASSQGRSYNEQFF. Written as DNA, the CDR3 is TGTGCCAGCAGCCAAGGGCGGTCCTACAATGAGCAGTTCTTC.

This sequence joins TRBV4-1 and TRBJ1-2; D is uncertain. V was shortened by 1 base and J by 7 bases, with 25 bases between the two germline ends. Looked up from germline, CDR1 is MGHRA and CDR2 is YSYEKL. The CDR3 contains 18 residues. The CDR3 sequence is CASSQVIDMVEGFSGYTF. The CDR3, as DNA: TGCGCCAGCAGCCAAGTTATCGATATGGTGGAGGGCTTCTCTGGCTACACCTTC.

This clone has only a few counts. The V and J genes are TRBV2 and TRBJ2-7, with D perhaps matching TRBD1 (6 bases). The CDR3 sequence is 13 residues long. With 4 bases removed from V and 5 bases from J, the gap between germline ends came to 12 bases. Germline values: CDR1 SNHLY, CDR2 FYNNEI. CDR3 DNA sequence: TGTGCCAGCAGTGTGGGCAGGGGAAACGAGCAGTACTTC. Its translation is CASSVGRGNEQYF. The full variable domain, rest sourced from reference TRBV2 and TRBJ2-7, is EPEVTQTPSHQVTQMGQEVILRCVPISNHLYFYWYRQILGQKVEFLVSFYNNEISEKSEIFDDQFSVERPDGSNFTLKIRSTKLEDSAMYFCASSVGRGNEQYFGPGTRLTVT.

About this clone: The junction differs from germline at one of its ends, possibly a read error. The chain employs TRBV6-4 and TRBJ1-1; TRBD1 matches 9 bases. Germline loops: CDR1 MRHNA, CDR2 SNTAGT. CDR3 length equals 13 residues. CDR3 loop: CASSYSPDRGAFF. Here the CDR3 DNA reads TGTGCCAGCAGTTACTCCCCGGACAGGGGAGCTTTCTTT.

CDR3 DNA: TGTGCCAGCAGCTCGCAAAGGGGATCCTATGGCTACACCTTC. Protein sequence: CASSSQRGSYGYTF. The gene calls are TRBV13 and TRBJ1-2, with D perhaps matching TRBD1 (5 bases). Trimming removed 4 bases from V and 4 bases from J, with 13 bases in between. This CDR3 has 14 amino acids. Germline assignment: CDR1 PRHDT and CDR2 FYEKMQ (reference sequence).

The chain couples TRBV29-1 to TRBJ2-7, with TRBD1 matching over 9 bases. This CDR3 has 12 amino acids. J was trimmed by 4 bases and V by 5 bases; bases with no gene match: 3. Germline V CDR1 and CDR2: SQVTM, ANQGSEA. DNA of the CDR3: TGCAGCGTTCTGACAGGGGGTTACGAGCAGTACTTC. Its protein is CSVLTGGYEQYF.

This chain links TRBV19 with TRBJ2-7, with TRBD2 identical over 7 bases. Unmatched junction bases numbered 14, after V lost 4 bases and J lost 5 bases. This CDR3 is built from 16 residues. Per the germline V gene, CDR1 is LNHDA and CDR2 is SQIVND (reference sequence). In DNA, the CDR3 is TGTGCCAGTAGTACCCGGAGGGAGGGAGGCTACAACGAGCAGTACTTC. Its translation is CASSTRREGGYNEQYF.

This chain uses TRBV11-2 with TRBJ1-6; tentatively, D is TRBD1 (6 bases). The germline V gene encodes CDR1 SGHAT and CDR2 FQNNGV. Trimming removed 2 bases from V and 10 bases from J, with 12 bases in between. The CDR3 extends over 14 amino acids. The CDR3 coding sequence is TGTGCCAGCAGCTTAAAACAGGGCAGGTCACCCCTCCACTTT. This translates into CASSLKQGRSPLHF.